This T cell receptor (beta chain) was captured by sequencing in a study of T cell repertoires in cytomegalovirus infection. For the study at large: Public signatures in TCR beta pointed to CMV infection and matching HLA type. Findings of the study overall: What dominated the ex vivo response were HLA-C-restricted CMV-specific TCR beta clonotypes.

TCRdb redid the calling of the reads with MiXCR, one entry per CDR3 protein. The sample consists of fewer than 250,000 distinct CDR3 sequences, 12% of them appearing once. This clonotype showed up many times. The antigen remains unidentified. The CDR3 sequence is 19 residues long. Germline values: CDR1 SGHDN, CDR2 FVKESK. J gave up 2 bases and V 5 bases, and 18 bases lay outside the gene matches. The source is a human donor in good health (CMV status not recorded). Some clones in this sample may be carry-over from other donors' samples. The chain employs TRBV14 and TRBJ2-5; 9 positions match TRBD1. The specimen was PBMCs. This CDR3 reads CASSSLTGQGYHLQETQYF. For the CDR3, the DNA is TGTGCCAGCAGCTCACTTACGGGACAGGGCTACCATCTTCAAGAGACCCAGTACTTC.